The 32 T cell receptor beta chains presented below share a single source sample, sequenced in a study of T cell responses to AZD1222 COVID-19 vaccine. The repertoire was sequenced with immunoSEQ multiplex PCR; TCRdb's copy has only in-frame clones and lacks some. The data contain roughly 120,000 clones, about 86% of them seen just once; the ten biggest clones take up 2.5% to 3.5%. Specimen: peripheral blood, collected 28 days after the second AZD1222 dose. These TCRs come from an adult who received the AZD1222 COVID-19 vaccine.

CDR3 residues: CASSRTDFTNYGYTF. CDR3 DNA sequence: TGTGCCAGCAGCCGGACAGATTTTACTAACTATGGCTACACCTTC. The genes are TRBV7-9 and TRBJ1-2; TRBD1 is a possible D gene (6 bases). The CDR3 sequence is 15 residues long. Germline lookup yields CDR1 SEHNR and CDR2 FQNEAQ (reference sequence). Trimming took 5 bases from V and 0 from J, leaving 13 bases between them.

V usage is TRBV6-6 and J usage is TRBJ2-4; D remains unclear. Trimming stripped 3 bases from V and 7 bases from J, with 4 bases between. Germline V CDR1 and CDR2: MNHNY, SVGAGI (reference sequence). The CDR3 length is 11 residues. The CDR3 spells CASSYYNIQYF. The CDR3 DNA sequence: TGTGCCAGCAGTTATTACAACATTCAGTACTTC.

The chain uses TRBV6-4 and TRBJ2-4; D is unclear. Per germline, CDR1 MRHNA and CDR2 SNTAGT. This CDR3 has 12 amino acids. V was trimmed by 8 bases and J by 7 bases, leaving 12 bases between them. This CDR3 is CASPRLGNIQYF. The CDR3 DNA follows: TGTGCCAGCCCCCGGTTAGGCAACATTCAGTACTTC.

The J gene is TRBJ2-1, the V gene TRBV7-8, with 7 positions matching TRBD1. The V gene's germline CDR1 is SGHVS and CDR2 FQNEAQ. Losses at the gene ends were 5 bases for V and 4 bases for J; bases not matched to a gene: 8. The CDR3 consists of 15 residues. For the CDR3, the DNA is TGTGCCAGCAGCGAGACCGGGACAGCGTACAATGAGCAGTTCTTC. Amino acid sequence: CASSETGTAYNEQFF.

V and J are TRBV5-1 and TRBJ2-5; TRBD2 matches 9 bases. The CDR3 sequence is 16 residues long. The junction had 7 bases not matched to a gene; V was cut back by 1 base and J by 3 bases. CDR1 and CDR2 from the germline V gene are SGHRS and YFSETQ. The CDR3 reads CASSLRGTSLEETQYF. CDR3 coding DNA: TGCGCCAGCAGCTTGAGGGGGACTAGCTTGGAAGAGACCCAGTACTTC.

This clone showed up just once. This chain uses TRBV25-1 with TRBJ2-7; the D gene could be TRBD1 or TRBD2 (5 bases each). V was cut by 3 bases and J by 3 bases, with 6 bases left in between. The germline V gene has CDR1 MGHDK and CDR2 SYGVNS. This CDR3 is 12 amino acids long. The CDR3 loop is CASSDGGYEQYF. CDR3 bases: TGTGCCAGCAGTGATGGGGGCTACGAGCAGTACTTC.

The rearrangement uses TRBV11-1 and TRBJ2-5, with TRBD1 matching over 9 bases. Germline CDR1 reads SGHAT; CDR2 reads FQDESV (reference sequence). V dropped 5 bases and J dropped 2; count of bases not matched to a gene: 6. The CDR3 has 15 amino acids. In DNA form, the CDR3 reads TGTGCCAGCAGCACCGGGACAGGGTATCAAGAGACCCAGTACTTC. It is translated as CASSTGTGYQETQYF. Together with reference TRBV11-1 and TRBJ2-5, the CDR3 gives the full variable domain: EAEVAQSPRYKITEKSQAVAFWCDPISGHATLYWYRQILGQGPELLVQFQDESVVDDSQLPKDRFSAERLKGVDSTLKIQPAELGDSAMYLCASSTGTGYQETQYFGPGTRLLVL.

This clone has more than one count but fewer than ten. The chain recombines TRBV11-2 with TRBJ1-1; 9 positions agree with TRBD1. The CDR3 contains 13 residues. Germline assignment: CDR1 SGHAT and CDR2 FQNNGV. Trimming cost V 5 bases and J 4 bases; bases outside gene matches: 2. The CDR3 DNA reads TGTGCCAGCAGCCAGACAGGGGGCACTGAAGCTTTCTTT. This sequence encodes CASSQTGGTEAFF.

The chain recombines TRBV5-5 with TRBJ2-5; D gene ambiguous. The germline CDR1 and CDR2 sequences are SGHKS and YYEKEE (reference sequence). This CDR3 spans 14 amino acids. V was pared by 3 bases and J by 1 base, with 10 bases between. CDR3 sequence (DNA): TGTGCCAGCAGCTCAGGACCATTCCAAGAGACCCAGTACTTC. This encodes CASSSGPFQETQYF. Full variable domain (rest looked up from reference TRBV5-5 and TRBJ2-5): DAGVTQSPTHLIKTRGQQVTLRCSPISGHKSVSWYQQVLGQGPQFIFQYYEKEERGRGNFPDRFSARQFPNYSSELNVNALLLGDSALYLCASSSGPFQETQYFGPGTRLLVL.

V is TRBV2 and J is TRBJ1-2, with TRBD1 identical over 7 bases. The CDR3 runs 13 residues. Germline CDR1 SNHLY, CDR2 FYNNEI. The V and J ends lost 6 bases and 0 bases, in that order; junction bases with no gene match: 1. CDR3 sequence: CASRGQTNYGYTF. CDR3 nucleotides: TGTGCCAGCAGGGGACAGACTAACTATGGCTACACCTTC.

CDR3 DNA: TGTGCCATCAGTGAGTCTCAGGGTAACGTCGGGGAGCTGTTTTTT. This gives the protein CAISESQGNVGELFF. This sequence joins TRBV10-3 and TRBJ2-2, with D perhaps TRBD1 (5 bases). Trimming took off 0 bases at V and 7 bases at J, with 12 bases between the two ends. CDR1 and CDR2 (germline): ENHRY, SYGVKD. This CDR3 is built from 15 residues.

The V gene is TRBV5-1, the J gene TRBJ2-7, with D unresolved. The CDR3 consists of 13 residues. CDR1 is SGHRS and CDR2 is YFSETQ in the germline V gene. V dropped 7 bases and J dropped 2 bases, with 13 bases sitting between them. The CDR3 reads CASGLGLTYEQYF. DNA of the CDR3: TGCGCCAGCGGATTGGGCCTAACCTACGAGCAGTACTTC.

J is TRBJ2-1 and V is TRBV11-2, with 10 bases aligning to TRBD2. The CDR3 totals 17 residues. With V trimmed by 5 bases and J by 7 bases, 14 bases remained unmatched. From germline, CDR1 is SGHAT and CDR2 FQNNGV. The DNA for the CDR3 is TGTGCCAGCAGCCCGACGGTGGGGAAAGCGGGGGGGAATGAGCAGTTCTTC. It specifies CASSPTVGKAGGNEQFF.

The V and J genes are TRBV7-8 and TRBJ2-3, with TRBD1 as a possible D gene (5 bases). Trimming removed 1 base from V and 9 bases from J, with 11 bases in between. The germline gives CDR1 SGHVS, CDR2 FQNEAQ. The CDR3 extends over 13 amino acids. The CDR3 DNA follows: TGTGCCAGCAGCTTAGTGGACACGGGCACGCAGTATTTT. Residues: CASSLVDTGTQYF.

The J gene is TRBJ2-2, the V gene TRBV30; D possibly corresponds to TRBD2 (5 bases). This CDR3 contains 13 residues. V was pared by 4 bases and J by 5 bases, with 11 bases between. CDR1 GTSNPN and CDR2 SVGIG come from the germline V gene (reference sequence). The DNA of the CDR3 is TGTGCCTGGACCCCACTAGTTACCGGGGAGCTGTTTTTT. Protein product: CAWTPLVTGELFF.

The chain uses TRBV5-1 and TRBJ2-2, with D perhaps TRBD1 (5 bases). V shed 0 bases and J shed 7 bases, with 10 bases lying between them. The CDR3 sequence is 14 residues long. From germline, CDR1 is SGHRS and CDR2 YFSETQ. CDR3 loop: CASSLDQGSGELFF. The CDR3, as DNA: TGCGCCAGCAGCTTGGATCAGGGAAGCGGGGAGCTGTTTTTT.

The chain carries TRBV11-2 and TRBJ1-3, with D tentatively TRBD1 (5 bases). The V and J ends lost 5 bases and 2 bases respectively, with 13 bases between them. Germline-derived CDR1 and CDR2 are SGHAT and FQNNGV. CDR3 length equals 15 residues. The CDR3 bases are TGTGCCAGCAGCGCTATTCAAGGGGCTGGAAACACCATATATTTT. It specifies CASSAIQGAGNTIYF.

J is TRBJ1-1 and V is TRBV18, with D unresolved. V dropped 8 bases and J dropped 5 bases, with 12 bases sitting between them. CDR1 is KGHSH, CDR2 LQKENI, per germline. The CDR3 totals 12 residues. The CDR3 protein is CASVEGRTEAFF. DNA for the CDR3: TGTGCCAGCGTAGAGGGAAGAACTGAAGCTTTCTTT.

This sequence joins TRBV2 and TRBJ2-7; TRBD2 is a possible D gene (6 bases). The CDR3 sequence is 14 residues long. Deletions cut 10 bases from V and 4 bases from J, with 20 bases between. Looked up from germline, CDR1 is SNHLY and CDR2 is FYNNEI. This CDR3 reads CAILGAGGWYEQYF. For the CDR3, the DNA is TGTGCCATCCTTGGGGCCGGGGGATGGTACGAGCAGTACTTC.

The CDR3 nucleotides are TGTGCCAGCAGCCCGTGGGTGGGGGGGAACACCGGGGAGCTGTTTTTT. This sequence encodes CASSPWVGGNTGELFF. V usage is TRBV7-8 and J usage is TRBJ2-2, with a weak D call TRBD2 (6 bases). Germline CDR1 SGHVS, CDR2 FQNEAQ. The CDR3 sequence is 16 residues long. V dropped 5 bases and J dropped 1 base, with 14 bases sitting between them.

J is TRBJ2-7 and V is TRBV5-1, with a weak D call TRBD1 (6 bases). Trimming left V 0 bases short and J 0 bases short, with 13 bases between. Germline CDR1 reads SGHRS; CDR2 reads YFSETQ. CDR3 length: 16 amino acids. The CDR3, as DNA: TGCGCCAGCAGCTTGGGGATTCAGGGGCCCTCCTACGAGCAGTACTTC. Its protein is CASSLGIQGPSYEQYF.

This clone was picked up a small number of times. V usage is TRBV18 and J usage is TRBJ2-3; tentatively, D is TRBD1 or TRBD2 (5 bases each). Germline values: CDR1 KGHSH, CDR2 LQKENI. V lost 5 bases, J lost 3 bases, and 12 bases lay in between. There are 14 residues in the CDR3. The CDR3 loop is CASSRGTGTDTQYF. DNA of the CDR3: TGTGCCAGCTCAAGGGGAACGGGGACAGATACGCAGTATTTT.

This clone was picked up one time. The chain recombines TRBV2 with TRBJ1-6; 7 bases align to TRBD1. The length of the CDR3 is 12 residues. The junction had 2 bases not matched to a gene; V was cut back by 6 bases and J by 9 bases. Germline lookup yields CDR1 SNHLY and CDR2 FYNNEI. CDR3 loop: CASRQGSSPLHF. The CDR3 DNA is TGTGCCAGCAGACAGGGGTCTTCACCCCTCCACTTT. Combining the CDR3 with reference TRBV2 and TRBJ1-6 gives the whole variable domain EPEVTQTPSHQVTQMGQEVILRCVPISNHLYFYWYRQILGQKVEFLVSFYNNEISEKSEIFDDQFSVERPDGSNFTLKIRSTKLEDSAMYFCASRQGSSPLHFGNGTRLTVT.

This clone has more than one count but fewer than ten. The chain recombines TRBV6-1 with TRBJ2-1; TRBD2 agrees at 12 bases. The V gene end was trimmed by 3 bases and the J gene end by 8 bases; junction bases not matched to a gene: 5. CDR3 length: 15 amino acids. Germline V gene lookup returns CDR1 MNHNS and CDR2 SASEGT. CDR3 nucleotide sequence: TGTGCCAGCAGTGACGAACTAGCGGGGGGATATGAGCAGTTCTTC. Translated: CASSDELAGGYEQFF.

This clone has just a few counts. A junction boundary mismatches the germline segment, possibly from a read error. The V gene is TRBV7-7, the J gene TRBJ2-3; the D gene is possibly TRBD2 (5 bases). CDR1 and CDR2 from the germline V gene are SSHAT and FNYEAQ (reference sequence). This CDR3 contains 15 residues. Here the CDR3 DNA reads TGTGCTAGCAGCTCAAGCGGAGTGGGCACAGATACGCAGTATTTT. Protein: CASSSSGVGTDTQYF.

The V call is TRBV5-1, the J call TRBJ2-3, with D perhaps given as TRBD1 or TRBD2 (5 bases each). The germline V gene encodes CDR1 SGHRS and CDR2 YFSETQ. The CDR3 covers 12 residues. V was cut by 5 bases and J by 4 bases, with 8 bases left in between. The CDR3 spells CASRGESDTQYF. CDR3 coding DNA: TGCGCCAGCAGAGGGGAGTCAGATACGCAGTATTTT.

This clone showed up just a few times. The chain couples TRBV7-9 to TRBJ2-7, with D tentatively TRBD1 or TRBD2 (5 bases each). Germline V gene lookup returns CDR1 SEHNR and CDR2 FQNEAQ (reference sequence). Trimming pared 0 bases from V and 0 bases from J, leaving 6 bases between. The CDR3 is 14 amino acids. The CDR3 loop reads CASSLAGVSYEQYF. CDR3 nucleotides: TGTGCCAGCAGCTTAGCGGGGGTCTCCTACGAGCAGTACTTC.

The CDR3 coding sequence is TGTGCCAGCAGCCCAGGGAGCTTGAGTCAAGAGACCCAGTACTTC. Amino acids: CASSPGSLSQETQYF. V and J are TRBV2 and TRBJ2-5; D may be TRBD1 or TRBD2 (5 bases each). V lost 6 bases, J lost 2 bases, and 16 bases lay in between. The germline V gene encodes CDR1 SNHLY and CDR2 FYNNEI. The CDR3 extends over 15 amino acids.

V gene TRBV18 combines with J gene TRBJ2-7; D remains ambiguous. The CDR3 loop spans 13 amino acids. V shed 1 base and J shed 1 base, with 5 bases lying between them. From germline, CDR1 is KGHSH and CDR2 LQKENI. CDR3 amino acids: CASSPLLSYEQYF. The CDR3 nucleotides read TGTGCCAGCTCACCACTACTTTCCTACGAGCAGTACTTC.

The rearrangement joins TRBV12-3 or TRBV12-4 to TRBJ1-3, with 9 bases lining up with TRBD1. With V trimmed by 6 bases and J by 5 bases, 2 bases remained unmatched. This CDR3 spans 13 amino acids. As DNA, the CDR3 is TGTGCCAGCAGCCACAGGGGGCGAAACACCATATATTTT. Translating it yields CASSHRGRNTIYF.

The rearrangement links TRBV4-3 to TRBJ1-2, with no clear D. V lost 0 bases to trimming and J lost 4 bases, with 12 bases between them. CDR3 size: 15 residues. CDR1 and CDR2 (germline): LGHNA, YSLEER. This chain's CDR3 is CASSQDFPGGYGYTF. CDR3 bases: TGCGCCAGCAGCCAAGATTTTCCAGGAGGCTATGGCTACACCTTC.

The chain employs TRBV6-5 and TRBJ1-2; D gene unclear. The V gene's germline CDR1 is MNHEY and CDR2 SVGAGI. The V and J ends lost 7 bases and 3 bases respectively, with 15 bases between them. This CDR3 is built from 14 residues. The CDR3 region is CASTKGLRDYGYTF. As DNA, the CDR3 is TGTGCCAGCACCAAAGGGTTACGGGACTATGGCTACACCTTC.